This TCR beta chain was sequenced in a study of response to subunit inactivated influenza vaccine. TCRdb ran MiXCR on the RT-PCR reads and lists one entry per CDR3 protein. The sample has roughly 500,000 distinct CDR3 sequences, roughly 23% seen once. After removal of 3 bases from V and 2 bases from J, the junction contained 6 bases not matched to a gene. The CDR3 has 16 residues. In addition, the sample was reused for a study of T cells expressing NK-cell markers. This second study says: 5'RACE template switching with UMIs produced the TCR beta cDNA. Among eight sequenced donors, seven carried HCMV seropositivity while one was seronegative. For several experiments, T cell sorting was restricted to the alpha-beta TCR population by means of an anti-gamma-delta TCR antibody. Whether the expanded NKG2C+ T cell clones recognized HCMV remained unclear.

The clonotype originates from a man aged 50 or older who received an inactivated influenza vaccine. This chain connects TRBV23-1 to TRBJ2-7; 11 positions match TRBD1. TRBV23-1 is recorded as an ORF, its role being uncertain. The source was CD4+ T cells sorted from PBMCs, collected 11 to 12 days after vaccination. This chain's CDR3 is CASSHRDRGRPYEQYF. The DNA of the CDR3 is TGCGCCAGCAGTCATCGGGACAGGGGGAGACCCTACGAGCAGTACTTC.